These 28 T cell receptor beta chains were all obtained from the same sample, sequenced in a study of cytomegalovirus exposure and HLA in healthy donors. Data came from immunoSEQ multiplex PCR; TCRdb stores just in-frame clones and leaves some out. In the table there are 100,000 or so clones, about 90% of which are singletons. Sequencing input: PBMCs. The source is a young man in good health and CMV-seropositive.

The gene calls are TRBV9 and TRBJ2-1; D possibly corresponds to TRBD1 (5 bases). Trimming removed 0 bases from V and 8 bases from J, with 12 bases in between. Germline values: CDR1 SGDLS, CDR2 YYNGEE. This CDR3 spans 14 amino acids. In nucleotides, the CDR3 is TGTGCCAGCAGCGTAGCGAGTCAGGGTGATGAGCAGTTCTTC. This encodes CASSVASQGDEQFF.

The chain carries TRBV7-2 and TRBJ1-2; 10 positions match TRBD1. V was clipped by 5 bases and J by 2 bases; unmatched bases: 2. Germline V gene sequence: CDR1 SGHTA, CDR2 FQGNSA. The CDR3 has 14 residues. CDR3 nucleotide sequence: TGTGCCAGCAGCCTGGGACAGGGGAACTATGGCTACACCTTC. Protein sequence: CASSLGQGNYGYTF.

The chain joins TRBV27 to TRBJ2-7; 15 nucleotides line up with TRBD2. With V trimmed by 5 bases and J by 2 bases, 7 bases remained unmatched. CDR1 and CDR2 (germline): MNHEY, SMNVEV (reference sequence). The CDR3 contains 17 residues. CDR3 bases: TGTGCCAGCAGTCCCGGGACTAGCGGGAGGAATACCTACGAGCAGTACTTC. Protein: CASSPGTSGRNTYEQYF.

The V and J genes are TRBV5-1 and TRBJ1-4; 7 nucleotides agree with TRBD1. CDR3 length: 17 amino acids. Germline V gene sequence: CDR1 SGHRS, CDR2 YFSETQ. V shed 4 bases and J 0 bases; nucleotides not matched to a gene: 9. The CDR3 spells CASSRTPQGATNEKLFF. In nucleotides, the CDR3 is TGCGCCAGCAGCCGAACCCCGCAGGGGGCAACTAATGAAAAACTGTTTTTT.

The rearrangement links TRBV10-3 to TRBJ2-5; weak D call: TRBD2 (6 bases). Germline assignment: CDR1 ENHRY and CDR2 SYGVKD. The CDR3 covers 12 residues. Trimming shortened V by 8 bases and J by 5 bases, and 12 bases separated the two germline ends. CDR3 DNA sequence: TGTGCCATCGGGGGGTTGGAGGAGACCCAGTACTTC. It is translated as CAIGGLEETQYF.

The chain joins TRBV7-8 to TRBJ1-1, with a tentative D call TRBD1 (5 bases). Germline-derived CDR1 and CDR2 are SGHVS and FQNEAQ. Trimming stripped 7 bases from V and 4 bases from J, with 16 bases between. This CDR3 is 14 amino acids long. The CDR3 nucleotides read TGTGCCAGCATCAAGACGCCTGGGGCCACTGAAGCTTTCTTT. Translation gives CASIKTPGATEAFF. The full variable domain, in which reference TRBV7-8 and TRBJ1-1 provide the parts outside the CDR3, is GAGVSQSPRYKVAKRGQDVALRCDPISGHVSLFWYQQALGQGPEFLTYFQNEAQLDKSGLPSDRFFAERPEGSVSTLKIQRTQQEDSAVYLCASIKTPGATEAFFGQGTRLTVV.

J is TRBJ2-7 and V is TRBV7-2, with D perhaps TRBD2 (5 bases). The V end lost 2 bases, the J end lost 2 bases, and 19 bases lay between the germline ends. The CDR3 runs to 17 residues. The germline CDR1 and CDR2 sequences are SGHTA and FQGNSA. CDR3 region: CASSLHPGLLRTYEQYF. CDR3 bases: TGTGCCAGCAGCTTACACCCTGGACTCCTTAGAACCTACGAGCAGTACTTC.

The chain is built from TRBV19 and TRBJ2-7; possible D gene TRBD1, 6 bases. Germline CDR1 and CDR2: LNHDA and SQIVND (reference sequence). This CDR3 has 16 residues. Trimming left V 3 bases short and J 0 bases short, with 15 bases between. CDR3 nucleotide sequence: TGTGCCAGTAGTATTGCTTCCGGACAGATCTCCTACGAGCAGTACTTC. Encoded protein: CASSIASGQISYEQYF.

The chain joins TRBV5-6 to TRBJ1-2; unclear D gene. From germline, CDR1 is SGHDT and CDR2 YYEEEE. The CDR3 consists of 14 residues. The V and J ends lost 0 bases and 4 bases respectively, with 10 bases between them. CDR3 DNA: TGTGCCAGCAGCTTGGGGCAGAATATCTATGGCTACACCTTC. Translated: CASSLGQNIYGYTF.

The chain combines TRBV7-2 with TRBJ2-6; 7 bases match TRBD1. Trimming at V came to 5 bases and at J to 0 bases, leaving 13 bases not matched to a gene. From germline, CDR1 is SGHTA and CDR2 FQGNSA. The CDR3 consists of 19 residues. The CDR3: CASSTKDRNIPSGANVLTF. The CDR3 DNA reads as TGTGCCAGCAGCACGAAGGACAGGAACATTCCCTCTGGGGCCAACGTCCTGACTTTC.

This chain links TRBV27 with TRBJ2-7; 9 bases agree with TRBD1. The length of the CDR3 is 14 residues. Trimming took 6 bases from V and 3 from J; bases not matched to a gene: 6. The germline CDR1 and CDR2 sequences are MNHEY and SMNVEV (reference sequence). The CDR3 loop is CASRPRDRDYEQYF. For the CDR3, the DNA is TGTGCCAGCAGGCCCCGGGACAGGGACTACGAGCAGTACTTC.

V is TRBV27 and J is TRBJ2-5, with D hard to call. This CDR3 region has 15 residues. Germline V CDR1 and CDR2: MNHEY, SMNVEV (reference sequence). V lost 0 bases and J lost 2, with 10 bases in between. CDR3 coding DNA: TGTGCCAGCAGTTTATCGAGGAGTGGTCAAGAGACCCAGTACTTC. Protein sequence: CASSLSRSGQETQYF.

This clone was recorded once. CDR3 in amino acids: CASSLYGPTDTQYF. The CDR3 bases are TGCGCCAGCAGCTTATATGGCCCCACAGATACGCAGTATTTT. The chain has TRBV5-1 and TRBJ2-3, with unresolved D. This CDR3 comprises 14 residues. Trimming removed 2 bases at V and 2 bases at J, with 9 bases between. Germline assignment: CDR1 SGHRS and CDR2 YFSETQ.

The chain couples TRBV21-1 to TRBJ2-1; no DNA check was done on the table's D call, TRBD2. TRBV21-1 is marked as a pseudogene. This CDR3 has 15 residues. The CDR3 DNA reads TGTGCCAGCAGCAAAGGGCTAGCGGGAGGACGAATCCAGTTCTTC. Translated: CASSKGLAGGRIQFF.

The chain links TRBV19 to TRBJ1-4; D is unresolved. V lost 7 bases, J lost 4 bases, and 19 bases lay in between. The CDR3 runs to 16 residues. CDR1 LNHDA and CDR2 SQIVND come from the germline V gene (reference sequence). The CDR3 nucleotides read TGTGCCAGTAACCGCGGTGGTAGAGGGTATAATGAAAAACTGTTTTTT. Residues: CASNRGGRGYNEKLFF.

V is TRBV5-1 and J is TRBJ2-7; possible D gene TRBD1, 6 bases. V gave up 1 base and J gave up 2 bases, with 13 bases separating them. CDR3 size: 15 residues. Germline-derived CDR1 and CDR2 are SGHRS and YFSETQ. This chain's CDR3 is CASSLTGTSTYEQYF. The DNA of the CDR3 is TGCGCCAGCAGCTTGACCGGGACATCAACCTACGAGCAGTACTTC.

The rearrangement uses TRBV7-2 and TRBJ2-1; TRBD2 matches 9 bases. The CDR3 has 15 residues. J lost 7 bases, V lost 1 base, and 5 bases had no gene match. The germline gives CDR1 SGHTA, CDR2 FQGNSA. The DNA of the CDR3 is TGTGCCAGCAGCTTAGGTCTAGCGGGGTGGAATGAGCAGTTCTTC. It specifies CASSLGLAGWNEQFF.

V is TRBV7-2 and J is TRBJ2-7; possibly TRBD1 for D (6 bases). Germline loops: CDR1 SGHTA, CDR2 FQGNSA. The CDR3 has 15 residues. V was clipped by 5 bases and J by 4 bases, with 18 bases between them. CDR3 loop: CASSIWTEVRYEQYF. The CDR3 DNA reads as TGTGCCAGCAGCATATGGACAGAAGTTAGATACGAGCAGTACTTC.

This clone was counted once. The chain joins TRBV5-1 to TRBJ2-5, with TRBD1 matching over 9 bases. The germline gives CDR1 SGHRS, CDR2 YFSETQ. The CDR3 is 16 amino acids. Unmatched junction bases numbered 9, after V lost 4 bases and J lost 2 bases. The CDR3 sequence: CASSPSDRGTQETQYF. DNA for the CDR3: TGCGCCAGCAGCCCCTCGGACAGGGGAACTCAAGAGACCCAGTACTTC.

In DNA, the CDR3 is TGTGCCAGCAGTTCGACCGGGACTAGCGGGAGTTACGAGCAGTACTTC. The encoded protein is CASSSTGTSGSYEQYF. This sequence joins TRBV6-5 and TRBJ2-7; TRBD2 matches 14 bases. Germline loops: CDR1 MNHEY, CDR2 SVGAGI. The CDR3 runs 16 residues. The ends lost 4 bases at V and 4 bases at J; junction bases unmatched: 6.

This rearrangement joins TRBV9 to TRBJ2-7, with D possibly matching TRBD2 (6 bases). This CDR3 is 14 amino acids long. CDR1 SGDLS and CDR2 YYNGEE come from the germline V gene. Trimming cost V 0 bases and J 5 bases, with 12 bases left between them. CDR3 region: CASSVGVPGDEQYF. The DNA for the CDR3 is TGTGCCAGCAGCGTAGGGGTACCGGGGGACGAGCAGTACTTC.

CDR3 region: CASSLSGRGPGELFF. The CDR3 DNA follows: TGTGCCAGCAGCCTTAGCGGGAGAGGACCCGGGGAGCTGTTTTTT. This chain connects TRBV11-2 to TRBJ2-2, with 9 bases lining up with TRBD2. The germline V gene has CDR1 SGHAT and CDR2 FQNNGV. The CDR3 extends over 15 amino acids. Unmatched junction bases numbered 7, after V lost 5 bases and J lost 6 bases.

This clone was recorded only once. V usage is TRBV6-1 and J usage is TRBJ2-5; possible D gene TRBD2, 5 bases. Trimming left V 8 bases short and J 2 bases short, with 15 bases between. This CDR3 has 14 residues. CDR1 is MNHNS, CDR2 SASEGT, per germline. DNA of the CDR3: TGTGCCAGCTGTTCTAGCTGGGCGCAAGAGACCCAGTACTTC. It specifies CASCSSWAQETQYF.

The chain joins TRBV18 to TRBJ2-7; 13 positions agree with TRBD2. Germline lookup yields CDR1 KGHSH and CDR2 LQKENI. This CDR3 spans 18 amino acids. V shed 3 bases, J shed 2 bases, and the junction held 10 bases outside the gene matches. The CDR3 loop reads CASSPPGLAGTDTYEQYF. Here the CDR3 DNA reads TGTGCCAGCTCACCTCCGGGACTAGCGGGAACCGACACCTACGAGCAGTACTTC.

This sequence joins TRBV9 and TRBJ2-1; 7 bases agree with TRBD1. The CDR3 has 15 amino acids. Unmatched junction bases numbered 6, after V lost 0 bases and J lost 6 bases. Germline-derived CDR1 and CDR2 are SGDLS and YYNGEE. The CDR3 DNA reads as TGTGCCAGCAGCGTAGGAGGGAACAGGGGCAATGAGCAGTTCTTC. As protein: CASSVGGNRGNEQFF. Together with reference TRBV9 and TRBJ2-1, the CDR3 gives the full variable domain: DSGVTQTPKHLITATGQRVTLRCSPRSGDLSVYWYQQSLDQGLQFLIQYYNGEERAKGNILERFSAQQFPDLHSELNLSSLELGDSALYFCASSVGGNRGNEQFFGPGTRLTVL.

The rearrangement uses TRBV6-1 and TRBJ1-4, with D possibly TRBD1 on 5 matching bases. The germline gives CDR1 MNHNS, CDR2 SASEGT. V was clipped by 4 bases and J by 7 bases, with 13 bases between them. The CDR3 is 14 amino acids. The DNA of the CDR3 is TGTGCCAGCAGTGTCACAGGAGAAGTTGAAAAACTGTTTTTT. This encodes CASSVTGEVEKLFF.

This clone was seen a handful of times. This rearrangement joins TRBV29-1 to TRBJ2-7; TRBD1 is a possible D gene (6 bases). Deletions cut 6 bases from V and 5 bases from J, with 17 bases between. Looked up from germline, CDR1 is SQVTM and CDR2 is ANQGSEA. The CDR3 is 13 residues long. The CDR3 spells CSVGSQGGNEQYF. The CDR3 nucleotides are TGCAGCGTGGGGTCACAGGGTGGGAACGAGCAGTACTTC.

The genes are TRBV10-3 and TRBJ1-1; TRBD1 aligns across 7 bases. Germline CDR1 reads ENHRY; CDR2 reads SYGVKD. There are 13 residues in the CDR3. Trimming cost V 8 bases and J 1 base; bases outside gene matches: 4. In DNA, the CDR3 is TGTGCCATCTCGGGGACAGAGAACACTGAAGCTTTCTTT. This codes for CAISGTENTEAFF.